This TCR beta chain is from a study of blood T cell repertoires in COVID-19. Study-level background: Donors in the United States, Italy and Spain gave samples during acute or convalescent COVID-19. PBMCs, B-cell-depleted T cells, or T cells were the source of the cDNA or gDNA that made up the material.

Authors' analysis steps: By means of reference gene primer amplification, nucleated cell counts were estimated. Sequenced by immunoSEQ multiplex PCR; TCRdb stores in-frame clones only, minus some. V and J calls and clone size are given by that table; D and trimming were obtained from the DNA. The sample consists of 20,000 to 30,000 clones, approximately 81% of them appearing once. The CDR3 loop spans 15 amino acids. The receptor was isolated from an older man with acute or convalescent COVID-19. The V gene is TRBV7-5, the J gene TRBJ2-7; the tabulated D call, TRBD2, remains unverified against the DNA. TRBV7-5 corresponds to a pseudogene. Sequencing was carried out using peripheral blood. The CDR3 loop is CARSSLGLLAYEQYF. In DNA form, the CDR3 reads TGTGCCAGAAGCTCGCTGGGACTCCTCGCCTACGAGCAGTACTTC.